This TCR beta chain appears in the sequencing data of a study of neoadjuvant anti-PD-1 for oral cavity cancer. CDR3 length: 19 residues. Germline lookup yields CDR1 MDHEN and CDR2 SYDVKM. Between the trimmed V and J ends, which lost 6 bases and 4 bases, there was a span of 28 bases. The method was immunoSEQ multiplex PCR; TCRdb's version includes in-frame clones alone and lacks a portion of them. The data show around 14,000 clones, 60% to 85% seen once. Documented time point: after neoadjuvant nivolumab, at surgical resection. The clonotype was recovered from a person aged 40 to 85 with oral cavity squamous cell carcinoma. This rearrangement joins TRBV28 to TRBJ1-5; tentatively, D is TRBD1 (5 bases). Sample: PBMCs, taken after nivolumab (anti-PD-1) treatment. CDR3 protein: CASRHFARAGLGLNQPQHF. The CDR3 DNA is TGTGCCAGCAGACACTTTGCGCGGGCAGGGCTAGGGCTGAATCAGCCCCAGCATTTT. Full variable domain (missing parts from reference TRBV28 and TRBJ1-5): DVKVTQSSRYLVKRTGEKVFLECVQDMDHENMFWYRQDPGLGLRLIYFSYDVKMKEKGDIPEGYSVSREKKERFSLILESASTNQTSMYLCASRHFARAGLGLNQPQHFGDGTRLSIL.